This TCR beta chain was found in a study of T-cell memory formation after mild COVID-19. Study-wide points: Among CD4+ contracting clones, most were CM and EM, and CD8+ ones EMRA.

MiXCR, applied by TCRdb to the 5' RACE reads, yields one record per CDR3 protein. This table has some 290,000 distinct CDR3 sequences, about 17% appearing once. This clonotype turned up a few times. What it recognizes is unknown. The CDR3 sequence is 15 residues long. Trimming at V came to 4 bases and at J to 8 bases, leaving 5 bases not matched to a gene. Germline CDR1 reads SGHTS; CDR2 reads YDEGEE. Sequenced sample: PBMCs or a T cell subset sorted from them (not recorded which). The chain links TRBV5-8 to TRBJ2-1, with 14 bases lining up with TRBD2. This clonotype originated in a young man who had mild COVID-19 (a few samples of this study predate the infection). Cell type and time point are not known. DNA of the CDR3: TGTGCCAGCAGCCCCGGACTAGCGGGGGGAGATGAGCAGTTCTTC. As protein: CASSPGLAGGDEQFF. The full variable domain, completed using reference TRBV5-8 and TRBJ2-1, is EAGVTQSPTHLIKTRGQQATLRCSPISGHTSVYWYQQALGLGLQFLLWYDEGEERNRGNFPPRFSGRQFPNYSSELNVNALELEDSALYLCASSPGLAGGDEQFFGPGTRLTVL.